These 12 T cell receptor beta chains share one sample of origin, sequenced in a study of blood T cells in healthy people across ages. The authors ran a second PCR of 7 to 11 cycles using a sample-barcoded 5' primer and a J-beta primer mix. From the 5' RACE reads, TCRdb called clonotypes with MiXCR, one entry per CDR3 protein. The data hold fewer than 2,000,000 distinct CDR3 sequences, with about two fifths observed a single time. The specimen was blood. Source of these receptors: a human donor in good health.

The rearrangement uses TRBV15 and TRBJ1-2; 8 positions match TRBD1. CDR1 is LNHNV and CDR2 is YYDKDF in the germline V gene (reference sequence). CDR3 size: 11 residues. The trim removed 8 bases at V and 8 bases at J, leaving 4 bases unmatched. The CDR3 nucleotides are TGTGCCACCCAGGGGGCTGGAGGCTACACCTTC. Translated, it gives CATQGAGGYTF.

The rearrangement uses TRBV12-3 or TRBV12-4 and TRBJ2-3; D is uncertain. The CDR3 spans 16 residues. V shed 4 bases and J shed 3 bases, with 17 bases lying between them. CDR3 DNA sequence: TGTGCCAGCAGTTCCCTTAGTGGAACCGGGACAGATACGCAGTATTTT. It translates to CASSSLSGTGTDTQYF.

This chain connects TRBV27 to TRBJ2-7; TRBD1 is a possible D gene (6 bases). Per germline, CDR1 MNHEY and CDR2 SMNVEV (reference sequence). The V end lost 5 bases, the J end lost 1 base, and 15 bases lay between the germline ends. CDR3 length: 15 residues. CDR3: CASSTIQGPSYEQYF. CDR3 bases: TGTGCCAGCAGTACTATACAGGGCCCATCCTACGAGCAGTACTTC.

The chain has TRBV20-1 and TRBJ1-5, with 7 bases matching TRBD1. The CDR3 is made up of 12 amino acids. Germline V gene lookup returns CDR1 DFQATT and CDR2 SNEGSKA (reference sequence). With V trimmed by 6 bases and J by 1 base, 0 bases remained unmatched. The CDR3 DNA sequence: TGCAGTGCGGGACAGAGCAATCAGCCCCAGCATTTT. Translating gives CSAGQSNQPQHF.

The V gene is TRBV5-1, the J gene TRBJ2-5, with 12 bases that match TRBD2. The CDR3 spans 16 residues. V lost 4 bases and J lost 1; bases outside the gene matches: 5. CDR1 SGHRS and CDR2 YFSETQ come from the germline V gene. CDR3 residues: CASSKTSGGPQETQYF. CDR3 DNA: TGCGCCAGCAGCAAAACTAGCGGGGGGCCCCAAGAGACCCAGTACTTC.

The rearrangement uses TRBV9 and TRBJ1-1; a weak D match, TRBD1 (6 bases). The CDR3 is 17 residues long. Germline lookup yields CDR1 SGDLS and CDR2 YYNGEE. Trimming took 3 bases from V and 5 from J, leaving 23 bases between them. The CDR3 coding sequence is TGTGCCAGCAGCGCAAGTACCCTCCGGGGGGCGGGAACTGAAGCTTTCTTT. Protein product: CASSASTLRGAGTEAFF.

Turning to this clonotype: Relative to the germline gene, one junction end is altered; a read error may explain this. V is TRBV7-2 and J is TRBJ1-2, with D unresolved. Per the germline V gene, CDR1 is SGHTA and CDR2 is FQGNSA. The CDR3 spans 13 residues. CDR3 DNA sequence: TGTACCAGCAGCTCCAGCCGAGAAGATGGCCACACCTTC. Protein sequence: CTSSSSREDGHTF.

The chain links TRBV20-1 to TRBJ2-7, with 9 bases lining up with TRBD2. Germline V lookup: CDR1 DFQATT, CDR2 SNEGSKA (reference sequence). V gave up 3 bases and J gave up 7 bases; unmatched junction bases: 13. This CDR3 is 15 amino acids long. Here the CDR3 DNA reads TGCAGTGCTAGTCTCGGGACTAGCTCCGAGGAAGAGCAGTACTTC. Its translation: CSASLGTSSEEEQYF.

The CDR3 region has the DNA TGCGCCAGCAGCTCGAACAACCGACTCCAAGAGACCCAGTACTTC. Protein: CASSSNNRLQETQYF. The V call is TRBV5-1, the J call TRBJ2-5; D gene uncertain. Trimming removed 3 bases at V and 1 base at J, with 13 bases between. Germline V gene sequence: CDR1 SGHRS, CDR2 YFSETQ. The CDR3 sequence is 15 residues long.

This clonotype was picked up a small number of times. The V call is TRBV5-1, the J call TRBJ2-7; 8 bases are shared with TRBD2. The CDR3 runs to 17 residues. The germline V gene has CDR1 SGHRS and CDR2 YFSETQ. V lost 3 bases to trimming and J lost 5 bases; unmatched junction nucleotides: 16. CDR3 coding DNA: TGCGCCAGCAGCTCCGTGGGTCCGGGACTAGTGTTACACGAGCAGTACTTC. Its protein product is CASSSVGPGLVLHEQYF.

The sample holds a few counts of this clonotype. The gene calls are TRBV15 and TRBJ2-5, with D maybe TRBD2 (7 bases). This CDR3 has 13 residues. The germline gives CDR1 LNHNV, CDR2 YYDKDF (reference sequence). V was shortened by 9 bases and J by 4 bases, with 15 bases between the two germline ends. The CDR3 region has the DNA TGTGCCACTAGGGACGGGGGGCGAGAGACCCAGTACTTC. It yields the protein CATRDGGRETQYF. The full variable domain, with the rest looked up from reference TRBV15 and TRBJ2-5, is DAMVIQNPRYQVTQFGKPVTLSCSQTLNHNVMYWYQQKSSQAPKLLFHYYDKDFNNEADTPDNFQSRRPNTSFCFLDIRSPGLGDTAMYLCATRDGGRETQYFGPGTRLLVL.

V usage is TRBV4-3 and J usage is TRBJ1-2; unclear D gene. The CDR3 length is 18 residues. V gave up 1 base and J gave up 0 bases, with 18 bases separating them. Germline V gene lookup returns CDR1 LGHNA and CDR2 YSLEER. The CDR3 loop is CASSQGVIYQGSNYGYTF. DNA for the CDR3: TGCGCCAGCAGCCAAGGGGTTATATACCAAGGATCTAACTATGGCTACACCTTC.